Detailed here is one T cell receptor beta chain. What it binds is not known. This CDR3 comprises 16 residues. Germline V CDR1 and CDR2: SEHNR, FQNEAQ (reference sequence). Trimming removed 5 bases from V and 8 bases from J; junction bases left unmatched: 12. The data were taken from a study of PD-L1 blockade in urothelial cancer. Overall study: Administration of atezolizumab to patients began at some point between 2014 and 2016, at 1,200 mg intravenously every 3 weeks. Whole-study results and caveats: Better survival was forecast by a pretreatment blood TCR clonality below the median.

Generated by immunoSEQ multiplex PCR, the TCRdb table keeps only in-frame clones and is missing some. The data show around 71,000 clones, over 80% seen once. Stated time point: pretreatment peripheral blood. The chain joins TRBV7-9 to TRBJ2-3; TRBD2 matches 11 bases. Sequencing was performed on PBMCs, taken around atezolizumab (anti-PD-L1) treatment. The sequence was collected from a man aged 40-50 years with urothelial cancer. The CDR3 is CASSPPSLAGVPTQYF. The CDR3 region has the DNA TGTGCCAGCAGCCCTCCCTCACTAGCGGGAGTACCTACGCAGTATTTT. Drawing the rest from reference TRBV7-9 and TRBJ2-3, the complete variable domain is DTGVSQNPRHKITKRGQNVTFRCDPISEHNRLYWYRQTLGQGPEFLTYFQNEAQLEKSRLLSDRFSAERPKGSFSTLEIQRTEQGDSAMYLCASSPPSLAGVPTQYFGPGTRLTVL.